What follows are 6 T cell receptor beta chains derived from one specimen sequenced in a study of blood T cell repertoires in COVID-19. The protocol was immunoSEQ multiplex PCR, while the TCRdb copy is restricted to in-frame clones and leaves out a portion. Of some 110,000 clones detected, 65% to 90% appear once; the ten largest clones hold around 4.3%. The sequenced sample consisted of peripheral blood. Receptor source: a man aged 45-65 years with acute or convalescent COVID-19.

The V call is TRBV5-1, the J call TRBJ2-5; D ambiguous. The CDR3 length is 15 residues. Between the trimmed V and J ends, which lost 2 bases and 2 bases, there was a span of 13 bases. Germline V CDR1 and CDR2: SGHRS, YFSETQ. DNA of the CDR3: TGCGCCAGCAGCTTTAGCCGAAACATACAAGAGACCCAGTACTTC. As protein: CASSFSRNIQETQYF.

This chain joins TRBV25-1 and TRBJ1-4; 8 nucleotides match TRBD1. The germline V gene has CDR1 MGHDK and CDR2 SYGVNS. V trimming: 3 bases; J trimming: 6 bases; junction bases outside the gene matches: 6. The CDR3 is made up of 15 amino acids. As DNA, the CDR3 is TGTGCCAGCAGTGATTCGACAGGGGTGGATGAAAAACTGTTTTTT. Amino acids: CASSDSTGVDEKLFF.

The V and J genes are TRBV7-2 and TRBJ2-2, with TRBD2 matching 14 bases. CDR3 length equals 16 residues. CDR1 is SGHTA, CDR2 FQGNSA, per germline. V gave up 5 bases and J gave up 5 bases; unmatched junction bases: 4. Here the CDR3 reads CASSNRLAGGTGELFF. The CDR3 DNA reads TGTGCCAGCAGCAACCGACTAGCGGGAGGGACCGGGGAGCTGTTTTTT.

This chain's CDR3 is CASSQELTGGHQPQHF. The CDR3, as DNA: TGTGCCAGCAGCCAAGAGCTCACAGGCGGCCATCAGCCCCAGCATTTT. This chain links TRBV3-1 (or the pseudogene TRBV3-2) with TRBJ1-5; D perhaps matches TRBD1 (5 bases). The CDR3 is 16 amino acids. Germline CDR1 is LGHDT and CDR2 is YNNKEL (reference sequence). V lost 0 bases, J lost 5 bases, and 14 bases lay in between.

The chain has TRBV21-1 and TRBJ2-4; the D call TRBD2 from the table was never checked on the DNA. TRBV21-1 is assigned pseudogene status. This CDR3 contains 15 residues. The CDR3 spells CASAKRRGTKNIQYF. Here the CDR3 DNA reads TGTGCCAGCGCCAAGCGGCGGGGAACCAAAAACATTCAGTACTTC.

The chain has TRBV7-9 and TRBJ2-3; tentatively, D is TRBD1 (6 bases). In germline, CDR1 is SEHNR, CDR2 FQNEAQ (reference sequence). Trimming removed 4 bases from V and 11 bases from J, with 13 bases in between. The CDR3 consists of 12 residues. The CDR3 loop reads CASSSSTGWQYF. The CDR3 coding sequence is TGTGCCAGCAGCTCCTCGACAGGATGGCAGTATTTT. Based on the CDR3 plus reference TRBV7-9 and TRBJ2-3, the full variable domain is DTGVSQNPRHKITKRGQNVTFRCDPISEHNRLYWYRQTLGQGPEFLTYFQNEAQLEKSRLLSDRFSAERPKGSFSTLEIQRTEQGDSAMYLCASSSSTGWQYFGPGTRLTVL.